This T cell receptor (beta chain) was observed in a study of T cell repertoires in cytomegalovirus infection. Across the study: Indications came from public TCR beta signatures; they pointed to CMV infection and to a matching HLA type.

Regarding this clonotype: What it binds is unknown.

Overall study results and limits: It was HLA-C-restricted CMV-specific TCR beta clonotypes that dominated the response ex vivo.

TCRdb called the reads again in MiXCR, with one record for every CDR3 protein. Among roughly 760,000 distinct CDR3 sequences listed, 35% to 45% were seen once. Sequences were obtained from PBMCs. The clonotype was recovered from a human donor in good health (CMV status not recorded). Some clones in this sample may be carry-over from other donors' samples.

CDR3 bases: TGTGCCAGCAGGTTACAGACGAGCTCTGGAAACACCATATATTTT. Translation gives CASRLQTSSGNTIYF. The chain carries TRBV12-3 or TRBV12-4 and TRBJ1-3; D is unresolved. This CDR3 is 15 amino acids long. The ends were cut back, 6 bases at V and 0 bases at J, with 12 bases in the middle.